This TCR beta chain was sequenced in a study of blood T cells in healthy people across ages. Together with a sample-barcoded 5' primer, a J-beta primer mix was included in a second PCR lasting roughly 6 to 12 cycles. TCRdb itself ran the 5' RACE reads through MiXCR, one entry per CDR3 protein. The sample shows approximately 600,000 distinct CDR3 sequences, about 54% of them seen only once. Germline V CDR1 and CDR2: MNHEY, SVGEGT. The CDR3 spans 16 residues. Trimming cost V 5 bases and J 12 bases; bases outside gene matches: 12. The source of this sequence is a man aged 55-75 years in good health. J is TRBJ2-1 and V is TRBV6-2 or TRBV6-3; 14 bases line up with TRBD2. Sequenced input: blood. The CDR3 here is CASSNGTSGGRRGQFF. The CDR3, as DNA: TGTGCCAGCAGTAACGGGACTAGCGGGGGCCGCAGGGGGCAGTTCTTC.